The entry below gives a single T cell receptor beta chain sequence along with its context. Antigen specificity is unknown. The PCR employed 60 Vbeta primers together with 13 Jbeta primers. Sequencing was performed with immunoSEQ multiplex PCR; in TCRdb, only in-frame clones are kept and a portion is missing. The sample holds around 39,000 clones. This CDR3 is 15 amino acids long. Trimming pared 4 bases from V and 5 bases from J, leaving 17 bases between. The germline V gene has CDR1 MNHNY and CDR2 SVGAGI (reference sequence). This sample is drawn from a study of cytomegalovirus exposure and HLA in healthy donors. Study overall: Earlier sequencing of 150 million to 200 million T cells yielded roughly 100 million unique TCR beta sequences.

General study findings and limits: Highest at DRB1 and lowest at HLA-C, TCR association rates differed among HLA loci in a later analysis.

Each donor was healthy, and each was a bone marrow donor. The clonotype was recovered from a male donor in good health and CMV-seronegative. This chain connects TRBV6-6 to TRBJ2-5; no clear D gene. The specimen sequenced was PBMCs. CDR3 protein: CASSLPTGVPETQYF. In DNA, the CDR3 is TGTGCCAGCAGTTTGCCGACTGGAGTGCCGGAGACCCAGTACTTC.